This T cell receptor beta chain originates from a study of blood T cell repertoires in COVID-19. This clone was observed a few times. Profiled with immunoSEQ multiplex PCR; TCRdb holds only in-frame clones, not every one. The sample has about 210,000 clones, around 82% seen once. The CDR3 has 15 amino acids. Germline CDR1 and CDR2: SGHDN and FVKESK. Deletions cut 4 bases from V and 5 bases from J, with 16 bases between. The TCR originated in a woman aged 40 to 50 with acute or convalescent COVID-19. What was sequenced was peripheral blood. The V and J genes are TRBV14 and TRBJ2-3, with a weak D call TRBD2 (5 bases). For the CDR3, the DNA is TGTGCCAGCAGCCTCCCGTGGCCCCGGGGAGATACGCAGTATTTT. Amino acid sequence: CASSLPWPRGDTQYF. Full variable domain (rest looked up from reference TRBV14 and TRBJ2-3): EAGVTQFPSHSVIEKGQTVTLRCDPISGHDNLYWYRRVMGKEIKFLLHFVKESKQDESGMPNNRFLAERTGGTYSTLKVQPAELEDSGVYFCASSLPWPRGDTQYFGPGTRLTVL.